The next 24 T cell receptor beta chains were all read from a single sample in a study of T-cell reconstitution after alpha-beta-depleted transplantation in children. TCRbeta library preparation incorporated unique molecular identifiers. TCRdb fed the PCR reads into MiXCR, producing one record per CDR3 protein. The sample carries around 680,000 distinct CDR3 sequences, 15% to 20% recorded once. Sequencing was performed on PBMCs from the stem cell graft donor, taken from the stem cell graft. These receptors were taken from a human donor who donated a stem cell graft to a child with acute myeloid leukemia.

The sample holds a few counts of this clonotype. The chain carries TRBV20-1 and TRBJ2-1; 12 bases are shared with TRBD2. The CDR3 extends over 15 amino acids. The V gene's germline CDR1 is DFQATT and CDR2 SNEGSKA (reference sequence). The J segment lost 2 bases and the V segment lost 7 bases, leaving 6 bases of the junction unmatched. CDR3 residues: CSGTSGGIPYNEQFF. Here the CDR3 DNA reads TGCAGTGGCACTAGCGGGGGGATCCCCTACAATGAGCAGTTCTTC.

CDR3 loop: CASSHQTGTPRNEQFF. As DNA, the CDR3 is TGCGCCAGCAGCCACCAGACAGGGACCCCCCGCAATGAGCAGTTCTTC. This sequence joins TRBV4-1 and TRBJ2-1, with 7 bases matching TRBD1. With 3 bases clipped from V and 6 bases from J, the junction kept 11 bases outside the gene matches. Germline loops: CDR1 MGHRA, CDR2 YSYEKL. The CDR3 totals 16 residues.

This clonotype appeared many times. This rearrangement joins TRBV20-1 to TRBJ2-5; TRBD2 might be the D (5 bases). Germline-derived CDR1 and CDR2 are DFQATT and SNEGSKA (reference sequence). The CDR3 has 13 amino acids. V lost 3 bases and J 2 bases, leaving 10 bases between the germline ends. The chain's CDR3 is CSASPRDQETQYF. The DNA for the CDR3 is TGCAGTGCTAGCCCTCGGGATCAAGAGACCCAGTACTTC.

This clonotype was found many times. The V call is TRBV27, the J call TRBJ2-1; D unclear. The ends were cut back, 3 bases at V and 9 bases at J, with 9 bases in the middle. CDR3 length equals 12 residues. Per the germline V gene, CDR1 is MNHEY and CDR2 is SMNVEV (reference sequence). The CDR3 DNA follows: TGTGCCAGCAGTTTCTGGAATGGTGAGCAGTTCTTC. Translated: CASSFWNGEQFF.

This clonotype occurred many times. CDR3: CSARDELAGGDYNEQFF. The CDR3 nucleotides are TGCAGTGCTAGAGATGAACTAGCGGGGGGCGATTACAATGAGCAGTTCTTC. V and J are TRBV20-1 and TRBJ2-1, with 12 positions matching TRBD2. The length of the CDR3 is 17 residues. V gave up 0 bases and J gave up 4 bases; unmatched junction bases: 7. Germline V gene sequence: CDR1 DFQATT, CDR2 SNEGSKA (reference sequence).

This clonotype was observed a few times. The V call is TRBV20-1, the J call TRBJ2-1, with unresolved D. The CDR3 is 14 amino acids. Germline CDR1 DFQATT, CDR2 SNEGSKA (reference sequence). V dropped 3 bases and J dropped 7 bases, with 16 bases sitting between them. CDR3 amino acids: CSARPRHTENEQFF. As DNA, the CDR3 is TGCAGTGCTAGGCCCCGACATACAGAGAATGAGCAGTTCTTC.

This clonotype was recorded many times. This chain joins TRBV6-2 or TRBV6-3 and TRBJ1-1; D call uncertain. The CDR3 sequence is 12 residues long. CDR1 and CDR2 from the germline V gene are MNHEY and SVGEGT. The V end was cut by 1 base, the J end by 2 bases, with 2 bases between. CDR3 loop: CASSYFNTEAFF. In DNA, the CDR3 is TGTGCCAGCAGTTACTTTAACACTGAAGCTTTCTTT.

This clonotype was seen many times. In DNA, the CDR3 is TGCAGTGCCCCAGCTTCCCGCTCCTACAATGAGCAGTTCTTC. This encodes CSAPASRSYNEQFF. The rearrangement links TRBV20-1 to TRBJ2-1, with unresolved D. CDR3 length: 14 residues. Deletions cut 6 bases from V and 0 bases from J, with 12 bases between. Germline V gene data show CDR1 as DFQATT and CDR2 as SNEGSKA (reference sequence).

The J gene is TRBJ1-6, the V gene TRBV6-5; 8 bases align to TRBD1. V lost 2 bases to trimming and J lost 5 bases; unmatched junction nucleotides: 5. The CDR3 is 16 amino acids. Germline V gene sequence: CDR1 MNHEY, CDR2 SVGAGI. The CDR3 bases are TGTGCCAGCAGTTACACCGGACAGGGTAATAATTCACCCCTCCACTTT. Translation gives CASSYTGQGNNSPLHF.

J is TRBJ1-5 and V is TRBV9; 9 nucleotides agree with TRBD1. With 3 bases clipped from V and 5 bases from J, the junction kept 6 bases outside the gene matches. Germline V gene lookup returns CDR1 SGDLS and CDR2 YYNGEE. The CDR3 sequence is 15 residues long. The CDR3 sequence: CASSAGQGKYQPQHF. The CDR3 DNA reads as TGTGCCAGCAGCGCCGGACAGGGGAAATATCAGCCCCAGCATTTT.

This clonotype was counted at least ten times. The chain employs TRBV27 and TRBJ2-6, with a possible D match to TRBD2 (6 bases). Germline V gene data show CDR1 as MNHEY and CDR2 as SMNVEV (reference sequence). V was trimmed by 6 bases and J by 1 base, leaving 10 bases between them. CDR3 size: 15 residues. The CDR3 nucleotides read TGTGCCAGCAGGCAGGCGGGGTCTGGGGCCAACGTCCTGACTTTC. Translation gives CASRQAGSGANVLTF.

This clonotype was counted at least ten times. This sequence joins TRBV20-1 and TRBJ2-1; TRBD2 matches 12 bases. The CDR3 loop spans 14 amino acids. Germline V gives CDR1 DFQATT, CDR2 SNEGSKA (reference sequence). J lost 4 bases, V lost 5 bases, and 3 bases had no gene match. DNA for the CDR3: TGCAGTGCTTGGACTAGCGGGGATTACAATGAGCAGTTCTTC. Residues: CSAWTSGDYNEQFF.

The chain joins TRBV25-1 to TRBJ2-3, with TRBD1 matching over 7 bases. Losses at the gene ends were 3 bases for V and 0 bases for J; bases not matched to a gene: 9. The CDR3 is 17 amino acids. Germline V lookup: CDR1 MGHDK, CDR2 SYGVNS. The CDR3 loop reads CASSDDRDPSSTDTQYF. CDR3 nucleotide sequence: TGTGCCAGCAGTGACGACAGGGACCCTTCTAGCACAGATACGCAGTATTTT.

This clonotype was observed at least ten times. The chain employs TRBV30 and TRBJ2-7; tentatively, D is TRBD1 (5 bases). Trimming removed 8 bases at V and 3 bases at J, with 11 bases between. Germline values: CDR1 GTSNPN, CDR2 SVGIG (reference sequence). The CDR3 totals 11 residues. DNA for the CDR3: TGTGCCAGGGGATCATTCTACGAGCAGTACTTC. Its translation is CARGSFYEQYF.

This clonotype was observed many times. This chain links TRBV5-6 with TRBJ2-7; D unclear. Trimming removed 4 bases at V and 4 bases at J, with 6 bases between. The CDR3 spans 11 residues. The germline CDR1 and CDR2 sequences are SGHDT and YYEEEE. As DNA, the CDR3 is TGTGCCAGCAGCCGAACTTACGAGCAGTACTTC. This encodes CASSRTYEQYF.

This clonotype was found once. The chain combines TRBV5-6 with TRBJ1-1; no clear D gene. The CDR3 loop spans 15 amino acids. The V end lost 0 bases, the J end lost 0 bases, and 9 bases lay between the germline ends. CDR1 is SGHDT, CDR2 YYEEEE, per germline. In nucleotides, the CDR3 is TGTGCCAGCAGCTTGGAGGCCCATATGAACACTGAAGCTTTCTTT. This translates into CASSLEAHMNTEAFF.

In this sample, this clonotype turned up many times. The chain has TRBV20-1 and TRBJ2-2; TRBD1 might be the D (5 bases). CDR1 is DFQATT, CDR2 SNEGSKA, per germline (reference sequence). The CDR3 covers 14 residues. The V gene lost 6 bases and the J gene lost 2 bases, with 13 bases spanning the gap. The CDR3 loop is CSASGNLNTGELFF. The CDR3, as DNA: TGCAGTGCCTCAGGGAATCTTAACACCGGGGAGCTGTTTTTT.

The V call is TRBV20-1, the J call TRBJ2-7; unclear D gene. Germline V gives CDR1 DFQATT, CDR2 SNEGSKA (reference sequence). The CDR3 runs 11 residues. V was shortened by 6 bases and J by 7 bases, with 13 bases between the two germline ends. The CDR3 here is CSAHLALEQYF. The CDR3 nucleotides are TGCAGTGCACATCTGGCGCTTGAGCAGTACTTC.

Comment on this clonotype: At one of its ends the junction is not consistent with the germline gene, which may arise from a read error. This chain joins TRBV7-2 and TRBJ1-1; D remains ambiguous. CDR3 length: 15 residues. CDR1 is SGHTA, CDR2 FQGNSA, per germline. CDR3: CASSLMGIANTEALF. CDR3 in DNA: TGTGCCAGCAGCTTAATGGGGATTGCGAACACTGAAGCTCTCTTT.

This clonotype was observed many times. This rearrangement joins TRBV7-2 to TRBJ1-1; D not certain. The CDR3 sequence is 13 residues long. V shed 5 bases and J shed 2 bases, with 9 bases lying between them. Germline V gene lookup returns CDR1 SGHTA and CDR2 FQGNSA. This CDR3 reads CASSRTFNTEAFF. CDR3 sequence (DNA): TGTGCCAGCAGCCGAACATTCAACACTGAAGCTTTCTTT. The variable domain in full, completed from reference TRBV7-2 and TRBJ1-1, reads GAGVSQSPSNKVTEKGKDVELRCDPISGHTALYWYRQSLGQGLEFLIYFQGNSAPDKSGLPSDRFSAERTGGSVSTLTIQRTQQEDSAVYLCASSRTFNTEAFFGQGTRLTVV.

This clonotype has only a few counts. This chain links TRBV7-3 with TRBJ2-1; TRBD2 matches 9 bases. The germline V gene has CDR1 SGHTA and CDR2 FQGTGA. V shed 8 bases, J shed 9 bases, and the junction held 11 bases outside the gene matches. This CDR3 comprises 14 residues. The CDR3 here is CASCPSGGRGEQFF. The CDR3 nucleotides read TGTGCCAGCTGCCCAAGCGGGGGGCGGGGTGAGCAGTTCTTC. The whole variable domain, filled in from reference TRBV7-3 and TRBJ2-1, reads GAGVSQTPSNKVTEKGKYVELRCDPISGHTALYWYRQSLGQGPEFLIYFQGTGAADDSGLPNDRFFAVRPEGSVSTLKIQRTERGDSAVYLCASCPSGGRGEQFFGPGTRLTVL.

This clonotype was detected many times. The rearrangement links TRBV7-9 to TRBJ2-7; D gene uncertain. CDR3 length: 15 residues. Looked up from germline, CDR1 is SEHNR and CDR2 is FQNEAQ (reference sequence). The ends were cut back, 1 base at V and 4 bases at J, with 14 bases in the middle. The CDR3 sequence is CASSLDSAVRYEQYF. CDR3 DNA: TGTGCCAGCAGCTTAGACAGTGCAGTACGATACGAGCAGTACTTC.

CDR3: CASSFHWQGSTGELFF. CDR3 bases: TGCGCCAGCTCCTTCCACTGGCAGGGAAGTACCGGGGAGCTGTTTTTT. V usage is TRBV5-1 and J usage is TRBJ2-2, with D possibly TRBD1 on 5 matching bases. This CDR3 has 16 amino acids. The V gene lost 7 bases and the J gene lost 5 bases, with 21 bases spanning the gap. Germline V gives CDR1 SGHRS, CDR2 YFSETQ.

This chain links TRBV4-3 with TRBJ1-3, with 7 bases aligning to TRBD1. From germline, CDR1 is LGHNA and CDR2 YSLEER. V lost 0 bases to trimming and J lost 3 bases; unmatched junction nucleotides: 8. CDR3 length equals 17 residues. The CDR3 protein is CASSQDHWDSVGNTIYF. CDR3 DNA: TGCGCCAGCAGCCAAGACCACTGGGACAGCGTTGGAAACACCATATATTTT.